This T cell receptor (beta chain) was observed in a study of monozygotic twins with inflammatory bowel disease. Study results and caveats: Telling apart the different T cell subtypes was not possible.

A word on this clonotype: Its specificity is not known.

The germline gives CDR1 MGHRA, CDR2 YSYEKL. CDR3 length equals 13 residues. For each CDR3 protein, TCRdb gives one entry from its re-call of the 5' RACE reads, without DNA. The repertoire shows around 410,000 distinct CDR3 sequences; the top ten hold around 2.3%. The TCR sequence derives from a human donor with ulcerative colitis or Crohn's disease, or a healthy co-twin of an affected twin (not recorded which). The chain couples TRBV4-1 to TRBJ1-3; absent DNA, TCRdb's TRBD1 call cannot be checked. Source material: blood. The CDR3 protein is CASSQTGSDTIYF.